The following is a T cell receptor (beta chain) sequence with its context. Its antigen is unidentified. The data were taken from a study of shared clonotypes between healthy human individuals. The study, taken as a whole, reports: The generation probabilities recorded for non-shared clonotypes fell below those of clonotypes shared by all four donors. At large depth, rarefaction still showed sorted-subset sequencing to be incomplete.

The ends lost 4 bases at V and 8 bases at J; junction bases unmatched: 9. The germline gives CDR1 SGHTA, CDR2 FQGNSA. This CDR3 has 15 residues. Produced via immunoSEQ multiplex PCR; TCRdb's table is partial and in-frame only. The sample has about 2.3 million clones; approximately 95% are singletons. The chain combines TRBV7-2 with TRBJ2-1; 9 bases map to TRBD1. The sample comprised naive CD4+ T cells from PBMCs. Subset in this sample: CD45RA+ positively selected. The sequence was collected from a man between 18 and 35 years old in good health. Some clones in this sample may be carry-over from other donors' samples. CDR3 protein: CASSSQQGAGHEQFF. DNA of the CDR3: TGTGCCAGCAGCTCCCAACAGGGGGCGGGTCATGAGCAGTTCTTC. The whole variable domain, remainder taken from reference TRBV7-2 and TRBJ2-1, is GAGVSQSPSNKVTEKGKDVELRCDPISGHTALYWYRQSLGQGLEFLIYFQGNSAPDKSGLPSDRFSAERTGGSVSTLTIQRTQQEDSAVYLCASSSQQGAGHEQFFGPGTRLTVL.